This T cell receptor beta chain was profiled in a study of human T cells and chemical hapten exposure. The time point: healthy volunteer bleed at 2 weeks. Extraction of total RNA was performed on unfractionated whole blood. Broader study findings: The number of TCRs over 1 in 1000 frequency stayed unchanged after DPC.

Germline trimming cut 0 bases from V and 0 bases from J; bases unmatched to any gene: 6. The CDR3 has 18 residues. Looked up from germline, CDR1 is LGHDT and CDR2 is YNNKEL (reference sequence). Single cDNA molecules in the library carried unique molecular identifiers attached during preparation. TCRdb analysed the RACE reads with MiXCR anew, one entry per CDR3 protein. This table holds 80,000 to 100,000 distinct CDR3 sequences, around 9% found once. Comments on this clonotype: Its antigen is unknown.

The chain joins TRBV3-1 to TRBJ2-1, with 9 bases fitting TRBD2. This receptor was obtained from a female donor in good health. Some clones in this sample may be carry-over from other donors' samples. Sequencing was performed on whole blood. The CDR3 DNA sequence: TGTGCCAGCAGCCAAGAGGGGAGCGGGGGGAGCTCCTACAATGAGCAGTTCTTC. Translating gives CASSQEGSGGSSYNEQFF.